The table lists the clone carrying this T cell receptor beta chain with a few counts. Its antigen is undetermined. This entry comes from a study of T cell responses to AZD1222 COVID-19 vaccine. The CDR3 contains 17 residues. V lost 1 base, J lost 0 bases, and 14 bases lay in between. CDR1 and CDR2 (germline): SGHRS, YFSETQ. General observations from the study: Seropositive status at baseline applied to only five or six AZD1222 recipients. Receipt of two AZD1222 doses was followed by a rise in Spike-specific TCR breadth and depth. Within unmutated variant regions lay the reported targets of nearly half of spike-specific TCRs.

Sequencing was performed with immunoSEQ multiplex PCR; in TCRdb, only in-frame clones are kept and a portion is missing. Here the sample spans tens of thousands of clones, 80% being singletons. The sample here was peripheral blood, taken on day 0 of AZD1222 vaccination. The origin of this receptor is an adult in good health. The chain uses TRBV5-1 and TRBJ1-3; D possibly corresponds to TRBD1 (6 bases). The CDR3 here is CASSLTGQVGSGNTIYF. In DNA form, the CDR3 reads TGCGCCAGCAGCTTGACAGGGCAGGTTGGCTCTGGAAACACCATATATTTT.